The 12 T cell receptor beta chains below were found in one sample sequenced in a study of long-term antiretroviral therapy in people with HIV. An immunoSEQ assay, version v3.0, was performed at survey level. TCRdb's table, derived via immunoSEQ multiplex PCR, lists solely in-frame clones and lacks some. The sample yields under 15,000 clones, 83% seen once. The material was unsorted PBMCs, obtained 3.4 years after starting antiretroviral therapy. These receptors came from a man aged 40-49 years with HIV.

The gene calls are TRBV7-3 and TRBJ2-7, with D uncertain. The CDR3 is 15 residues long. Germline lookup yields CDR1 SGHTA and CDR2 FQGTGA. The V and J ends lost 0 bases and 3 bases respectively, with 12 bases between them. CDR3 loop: CASSLTPSEYYEQYF. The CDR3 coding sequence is TGTGCCAGCAGCTTAACCCCGTCAGAGTACTACGAGCAGTACTTC.

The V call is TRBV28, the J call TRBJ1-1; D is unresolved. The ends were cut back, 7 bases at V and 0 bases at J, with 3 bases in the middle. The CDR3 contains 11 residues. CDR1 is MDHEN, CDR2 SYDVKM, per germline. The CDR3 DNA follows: TGTGCCAGCAATCTGAACACTGAAGCTTTCTTT. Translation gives CASNLNTEAFF.

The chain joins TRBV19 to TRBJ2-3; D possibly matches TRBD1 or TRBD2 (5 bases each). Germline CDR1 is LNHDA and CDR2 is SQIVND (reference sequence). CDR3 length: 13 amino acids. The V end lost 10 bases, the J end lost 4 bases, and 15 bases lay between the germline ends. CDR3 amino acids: CAIGTGRADTQYF. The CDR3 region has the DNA TGTGCCATAGGGACGGGAAGGGCAGATACGCAGTATTTT. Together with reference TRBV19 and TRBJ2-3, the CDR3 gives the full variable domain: DGGITQSPKYLFRKEGQNVTLSCEQNLNHDAMYWYRQDPGQGLRLIYYSQIVNDFQKGDIAEGYSVSREKKESFPLTVTSAQKNPTAFYLCAIGTGRADTQYFGPGTRLTVL.

This chain's CDR3 is CASSVVTSGNNEQFF. DNA of the CDR3: TGTGCCAGCAGCGTAGTGACTAGCGGTAACAATGAGCAGTTCTTC. The chain joins TRBV27 to TRBJ2-1; 9 nucleotides agree with TRBD2. This CDR3 region has 15 residues. Germline-derived CDR1 and CDR2 are MNHEY and SMNVEV (reference sequence). The V gene end was trimmed by 6 bases and the J gene end by 5 bases; junction bases not matched to a gene: 8.

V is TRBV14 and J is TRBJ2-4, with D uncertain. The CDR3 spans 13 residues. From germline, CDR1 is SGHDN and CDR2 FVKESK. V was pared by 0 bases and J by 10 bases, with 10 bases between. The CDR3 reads CASSQEGRSIQYF. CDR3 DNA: TGTGCCAGCAGCCAAGAGGGCAGGTCGATTCAGTACTTC.

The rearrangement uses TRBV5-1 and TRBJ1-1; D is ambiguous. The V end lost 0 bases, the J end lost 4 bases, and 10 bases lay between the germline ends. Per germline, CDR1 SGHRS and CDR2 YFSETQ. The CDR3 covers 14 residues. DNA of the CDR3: TGCGCCAGCAGCTTGGGAGCCAGTACCACTGAAGCTTTCTTT. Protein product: CASSLGASTTEAFF.

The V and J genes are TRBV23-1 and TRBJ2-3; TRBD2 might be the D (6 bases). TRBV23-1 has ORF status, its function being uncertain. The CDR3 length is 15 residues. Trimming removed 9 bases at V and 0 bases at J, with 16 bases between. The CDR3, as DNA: TGCGCCAGTCCAGGCGGGGAGACCAGCACAGATACGCAGTATTTT. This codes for CASPGGETSTDTQYF.

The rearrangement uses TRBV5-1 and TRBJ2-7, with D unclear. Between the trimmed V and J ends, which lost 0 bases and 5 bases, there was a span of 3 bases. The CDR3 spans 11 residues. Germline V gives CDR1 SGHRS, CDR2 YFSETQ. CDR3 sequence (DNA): TGCGCCAGCAGCTTGGGGAACGAGCAGTACTTC. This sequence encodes CASSLGNEQYF.

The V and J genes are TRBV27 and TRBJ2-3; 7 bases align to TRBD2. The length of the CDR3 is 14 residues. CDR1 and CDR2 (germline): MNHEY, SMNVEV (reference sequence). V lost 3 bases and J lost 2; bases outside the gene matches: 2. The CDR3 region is CASSFAGVTDTQYF. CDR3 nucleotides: TGTGCCAGCAGTTTTGCGGGGGTCACAGATACGCAGTATTTT.

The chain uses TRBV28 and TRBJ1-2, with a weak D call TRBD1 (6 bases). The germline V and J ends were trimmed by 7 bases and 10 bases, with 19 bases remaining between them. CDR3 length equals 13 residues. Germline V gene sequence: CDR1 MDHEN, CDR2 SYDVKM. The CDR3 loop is CASTFPLGQNYTF. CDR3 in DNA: TGTGCCAGCACCTTCCCTCTTGGACAGAACTACACCTTC.

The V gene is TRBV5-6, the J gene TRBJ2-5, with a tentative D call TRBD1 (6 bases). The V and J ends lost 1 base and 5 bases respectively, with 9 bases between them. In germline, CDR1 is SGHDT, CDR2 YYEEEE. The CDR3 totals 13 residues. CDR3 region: CASSLTGMETQYF. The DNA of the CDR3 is TGTGCCAGCAGCTTGACAGGGATGGAGACCCAGTACTTC.

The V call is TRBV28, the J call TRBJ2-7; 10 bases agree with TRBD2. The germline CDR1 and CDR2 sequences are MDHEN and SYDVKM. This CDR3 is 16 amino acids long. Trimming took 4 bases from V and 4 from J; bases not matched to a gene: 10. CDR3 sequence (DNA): TGTGCCAGCAGTTCTGAACCGGGACTAGCGTTTTACGAGCAGTACTTC. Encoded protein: CASSSEPGLAFYEQYF.